This TCR beta chain is from a study of radiotherapy plus CTLA-4 blockade in lung cancer. Data came from immunoSEQ multiplex PCR; TCRdb stores just in-frame clones and leaves some out. The top ten clones hold roughly 5.3% of a sample with 110,000 or so clones, just under 80% of them seen once. Of note for this clone: Its antigen is not known.

General study results and limits: Blood saw expansion of tumor-derived TCR clones after radiotherapy plus ipilimumab. Per reports, early blood T cell clone dynamics, plus interferon-beta, forecast response most strongly.

Sequenced here: peripheral blood, sampled from a patient treated with radiotherapy plus ipilimumab. This sequence originates from a human donor with non-small cell lung cancer who had a partial response to radiotherapy plus ipilimumab.

The CDR3 nucleotides are TGTGCCAGCAGCTTAACCGTCCATAGGACTAGCTCCTACAATGAGCAGTTCTTC. This gives the protein CASSLTVHRTSSYNEQFF. The chain links TRBV7-2 to TRBJ2-1, with TRBD2 matching 7 bases. Germline V lookup: CDR1 SGHTA, CDR2 FQGNSA. Losses at the gene ends were 2 bases for V and 0 bases for J; bases not matched to a gene: 10. CDR3 length: 18 amino acids.